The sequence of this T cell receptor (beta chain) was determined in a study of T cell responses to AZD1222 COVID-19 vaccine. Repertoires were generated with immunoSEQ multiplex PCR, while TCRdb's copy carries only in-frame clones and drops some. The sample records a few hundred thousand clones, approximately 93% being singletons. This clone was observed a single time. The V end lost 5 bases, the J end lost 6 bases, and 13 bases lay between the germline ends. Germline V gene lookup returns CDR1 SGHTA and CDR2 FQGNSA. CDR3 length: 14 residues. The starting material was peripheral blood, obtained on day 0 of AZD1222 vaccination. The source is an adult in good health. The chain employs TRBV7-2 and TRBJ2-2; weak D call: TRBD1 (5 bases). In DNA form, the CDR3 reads TGTGCCAGCAGCGACAGAGATTGGCCCGGGGAGCTGTTTTTT. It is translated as CASSDRDWPGELFF.